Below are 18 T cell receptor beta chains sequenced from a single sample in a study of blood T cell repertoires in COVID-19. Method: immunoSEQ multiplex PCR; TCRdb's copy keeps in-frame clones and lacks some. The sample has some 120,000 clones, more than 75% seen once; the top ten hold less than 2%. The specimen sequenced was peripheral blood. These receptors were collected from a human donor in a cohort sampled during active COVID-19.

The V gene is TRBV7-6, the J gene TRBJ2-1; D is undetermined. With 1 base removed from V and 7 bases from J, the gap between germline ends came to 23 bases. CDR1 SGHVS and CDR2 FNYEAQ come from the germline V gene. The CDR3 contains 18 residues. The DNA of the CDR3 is TGTGCCAGCAGCTTAGGTTCATTCGTAGGAGTACTTCGGAATGAGCAGTTCTTC. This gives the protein CASSLGSFVGVLRNEQFF.

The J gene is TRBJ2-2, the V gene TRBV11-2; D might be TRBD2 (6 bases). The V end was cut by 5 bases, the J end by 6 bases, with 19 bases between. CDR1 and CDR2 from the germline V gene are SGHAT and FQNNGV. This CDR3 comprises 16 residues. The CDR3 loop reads CASSRRGGDTPGELFF. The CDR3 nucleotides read TGTGCCAGCAGCCGCAGAGGCGGGGATACCCCCGGGGAGCTGTTTTTT.

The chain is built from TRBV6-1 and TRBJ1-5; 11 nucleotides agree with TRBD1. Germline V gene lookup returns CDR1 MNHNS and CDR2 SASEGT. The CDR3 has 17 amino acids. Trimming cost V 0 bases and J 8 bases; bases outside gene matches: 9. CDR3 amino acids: CASSEAGGGQGAKPQHF. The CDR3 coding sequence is TGTGCCAGCAGTGAAGCGGGGGGAGGACAGGGGGCTAAGCCCCAGCATTTT.

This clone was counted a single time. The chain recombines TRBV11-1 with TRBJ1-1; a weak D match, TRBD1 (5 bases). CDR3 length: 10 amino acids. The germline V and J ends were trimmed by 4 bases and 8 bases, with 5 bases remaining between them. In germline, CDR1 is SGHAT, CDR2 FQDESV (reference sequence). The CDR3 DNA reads TGTGCCAGCAGCTCAGGGGAAGCTTTCTTT. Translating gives CASSSGEAFF.

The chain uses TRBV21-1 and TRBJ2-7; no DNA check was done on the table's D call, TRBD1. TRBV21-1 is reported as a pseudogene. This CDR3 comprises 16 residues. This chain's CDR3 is CASSREPRQILGEQYF. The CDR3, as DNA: TGTGCCAGCAGCAGAGAGCCCAGACAGATCCTGGGAGAGCAGTACTTC.

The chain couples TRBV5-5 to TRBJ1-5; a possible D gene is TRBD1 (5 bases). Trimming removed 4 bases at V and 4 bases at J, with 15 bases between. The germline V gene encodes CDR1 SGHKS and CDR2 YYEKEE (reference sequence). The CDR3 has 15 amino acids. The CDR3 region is CASSPTGGKNQPQHF. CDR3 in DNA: TGTGCCAGCAGCCCTACGGGGGGGAAGAATCAGCCCCAGCATTTT.

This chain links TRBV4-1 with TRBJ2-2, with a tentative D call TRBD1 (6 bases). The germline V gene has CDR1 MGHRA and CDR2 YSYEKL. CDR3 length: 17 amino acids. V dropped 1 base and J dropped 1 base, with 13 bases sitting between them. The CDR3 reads CASSQVGAGLNTGELFF. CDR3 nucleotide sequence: TGCGCCAGCAGCCAAGTGGGGGCGGGCTTGAACACCGGGGAGCTGTTTTTT.

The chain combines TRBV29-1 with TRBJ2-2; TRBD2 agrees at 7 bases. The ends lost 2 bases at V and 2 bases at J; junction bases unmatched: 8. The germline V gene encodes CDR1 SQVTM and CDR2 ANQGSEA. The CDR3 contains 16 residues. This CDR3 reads CSVETGLPTNTGELFF. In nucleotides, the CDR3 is TGCAGCGTTGAAACGGGACTACCCACCAACACCGGGGAGCTGTTTTTT.

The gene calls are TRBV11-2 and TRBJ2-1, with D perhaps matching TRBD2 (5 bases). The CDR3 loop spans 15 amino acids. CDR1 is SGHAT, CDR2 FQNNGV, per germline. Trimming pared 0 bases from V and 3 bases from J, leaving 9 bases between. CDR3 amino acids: CASSLDSAGYNEQFF. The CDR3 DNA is TGTGCCAGCAGCTTAGATTCCGCGGGCTACAATGAGCAGTTCTTC.

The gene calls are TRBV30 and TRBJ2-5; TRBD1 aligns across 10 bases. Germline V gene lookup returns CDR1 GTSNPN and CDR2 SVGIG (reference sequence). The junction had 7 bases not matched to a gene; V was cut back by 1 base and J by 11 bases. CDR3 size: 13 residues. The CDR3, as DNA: TGTGCCTGGAGTGGTGACAGGGGGCCTGAGCAGTACTTC. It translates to CAWSGDRGPEQYF.

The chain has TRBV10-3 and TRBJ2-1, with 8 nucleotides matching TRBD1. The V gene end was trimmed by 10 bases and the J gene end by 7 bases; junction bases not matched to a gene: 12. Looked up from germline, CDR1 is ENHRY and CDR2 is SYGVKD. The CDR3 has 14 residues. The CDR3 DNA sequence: TGTGCCACCTGCCCCTCGACAGGGGAAAATGAGCAGTTCTTC. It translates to CATCPSTGENEQFF.

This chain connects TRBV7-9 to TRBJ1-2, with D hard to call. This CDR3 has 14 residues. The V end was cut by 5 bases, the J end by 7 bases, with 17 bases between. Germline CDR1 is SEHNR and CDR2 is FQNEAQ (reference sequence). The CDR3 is CASSIVGSLGGYTF. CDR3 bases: TGTGCCAGCAGCATAGTCGGGTCCTTGGGTGGCTACACCTTC.

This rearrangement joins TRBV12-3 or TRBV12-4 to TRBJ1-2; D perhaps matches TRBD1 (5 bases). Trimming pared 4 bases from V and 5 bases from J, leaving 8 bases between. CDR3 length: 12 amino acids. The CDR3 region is CASSSGGYGYTF. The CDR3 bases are TGTGCCAGCAGTTCCGGGGGTTATGGCTACACCTTC.

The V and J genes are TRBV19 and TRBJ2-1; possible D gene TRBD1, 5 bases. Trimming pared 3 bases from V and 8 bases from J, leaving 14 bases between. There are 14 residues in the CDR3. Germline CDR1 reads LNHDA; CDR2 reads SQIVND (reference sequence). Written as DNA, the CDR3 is TGTGCCAGTAGTATTTCTTTCCAGGGCGATGAGCAGTTCTTC. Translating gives CASSISFQGDEQFF.

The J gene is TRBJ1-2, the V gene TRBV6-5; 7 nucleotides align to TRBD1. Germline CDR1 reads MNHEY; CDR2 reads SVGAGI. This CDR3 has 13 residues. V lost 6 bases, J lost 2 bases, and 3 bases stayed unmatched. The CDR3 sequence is CASSLGQNYGYTF. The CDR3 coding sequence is TGTGCCAGCAGCCTGGGACAGAACTATGGCTACACCTTC.

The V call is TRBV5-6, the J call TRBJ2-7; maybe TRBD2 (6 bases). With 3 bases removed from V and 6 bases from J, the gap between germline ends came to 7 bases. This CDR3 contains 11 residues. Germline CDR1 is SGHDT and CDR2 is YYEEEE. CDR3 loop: CASSWGVEQYF. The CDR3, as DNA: TGTGCCAGCAGCTGGGGGGTCGAGCAGTACTTC.

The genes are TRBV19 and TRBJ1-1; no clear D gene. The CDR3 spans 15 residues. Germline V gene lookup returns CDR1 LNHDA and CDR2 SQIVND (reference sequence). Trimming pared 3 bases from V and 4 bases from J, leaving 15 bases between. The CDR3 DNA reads TGTGCCAGTAGTATTTATGGAGGTGGAGGCACTGAAGCTTTCTTT. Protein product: CASSIYGGGGTEAFF.

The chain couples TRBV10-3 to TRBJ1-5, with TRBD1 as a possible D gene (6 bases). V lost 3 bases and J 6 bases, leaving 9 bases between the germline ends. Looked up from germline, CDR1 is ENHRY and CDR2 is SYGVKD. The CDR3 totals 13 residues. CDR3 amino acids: CAISEPGVQPQHF. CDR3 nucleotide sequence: TGTGCCATCAGTGAACCAGGGGTTCAGCCCCAGCATTTT.